Reported below is one T cell receptor beta chain. The germline V gene has CDR1 SQVTM and CDR2 ANQGSEA. V shed 6 bases and J 4 bases; nucleotides not matched to a gene: 6. CDR3 length: 13 residues. The study ran its PCR with 60 Vbeta and 13 Jbeta primers. Some clones are missing from TCRdb's copy, which holds only in-frame ones; the method was immunoSEQ multiplex PCR. Here the sample spans around 160,000 clones, around 79% being singletons. The data were obtained in a study of cytomegalovirus exposure and HLA in healthy donors. The chain uses TRBV29-1 and TRBJ1-5; the match to TRBD1 covers 7 bases. This receptor was identified in a woman in her forties in good health and CMV-seropositive. Sequencing was carried out using PBMCs. The CDR3 loop reads CSVAGGDNQPQHF. CDR3 in DNA: TGCAGCGTGGCAGGGGGTGATAATCAGCCCCAGCATTTT.